This T cell receptor beta chain appears in the sequencing data of a study of TIL therapy for anti-PD-1-resistant metastatic lung cancer. The CDR3 is made up of 11 amino acids. The V gene lost 5 bases and the J gene lost 4 bases, with 3 bases spanning the gap. Germline loops: CDR1 MNHEY, CDR2 SVGEGT. Stated time point: pre-treatment sample, taken before nivolumab and TIL therapy. This was the immunoSEQ v3 assay. The data were produced by immunoSEQ multiplex PCR, yet TCRdb's version contains in-frame clones alone and is incomplete. The sample lists 50,000 to 60,000 clones, 70% to 90% occurring once. The V and J genes are TRBV6-2 or TRBV6-3 and TRBJ2-1; D not resolved. The receptor comes from a person aged 25-85 years with non-small cell lung cancer. The starting material was blood, obtained at baseline. CDR3 amino acids: CASSKYNEQFF. The CDR3 region has the DNA TGTGCCAGCAGTAAGTACAATGAGCAGTTCTTC.